This entry concerns a single T cell receptor (beta chain). The antigen is unknown. The method was immunoSEQ multiplex PCR; TCRdb's version includes in-frame clones alone and lacks a portion of them. The repertoire consists of some 60,000 clones, with around 94% occurring once and the leading ten covering 15% to 20%. This record belongs to a study of human versus mouse CDR3 diversity and MHC coevolution. Study-wide results and limits: The lowest clonal inequality scores came from two of three human donors. iCHAO1 estimated the human TCR beta repertoire at about 1.5 million clonotypes.

The germline gives CDR1 PRHDT, CDR2 FYEKMQ (reference sequence). Trimming left V 2 bases short and J 3 bases short, with 8 bases between. CDR3 length: 13 amino acids. The sequence was obtained from a person aged 60 to 70 in good health. Sequencing was done on a sample of naive CD4+ T cells from blood. As to subset: CD45RO-negative CD62L-positive naive CD4 T cells. The V call is TRBV13, the J call TRBJ2-7, with a weak D call TRBD1 (5 bases). CDR3 sequence (DNA): TGTGCCAGCAGCTTACAGGGATTCTACGAGCAGTACTTC. This sequence encodes CASSLQGFYEQYF.